This passage covers 24 T cell receptor beta chains from one sample sequenced in a study of cytomegalovirus exposure and HLA in healthy donors. It was with 60 Vbeta and 13 Jbeta primers that the PCR ran. Profiled with immunoSEQ multiplex PCR; TCRdb holds only in-frame clones, not every one. Seen here are more than 100,000 clones, about 86% observed once, and the top ten hold approximately 4.7%. Sequences were obtained from PBMCs. The receptors were gathered from a woman aged 30 to 39 in good health and CMV-seronegative.

This chain links TRBV6-5 with TRBJ1-1; no definite D call. CDR3 length: 14 residues. Germline values: CDR1 MNHEY, CDR2 SVGAGI. Trimming took 0 bases from V and 5 from J, leaving 10 bases between them. The CDR3 region is CASSYSGSRTEAFF. The CDR3 DNA is TGTGCCAGCAGTTACTCGGGCAGCAGGACTGAAGCTTTCTTT.

The chain is built from TRBV29-1 and TRBJ1-1; possible D gene TRBD1, 6 bases. V dropped 7 bases and J dropped 5 bases, with 17 bases sitting between them. Per the germline V gene, CDR1 is SQVTM and CDR2 is ANQGSEA. This CDR3 spans 13 amino acids. Here the CDR3 reads CSAHGQLGTEAFF. CDR3 DNA sequence: TGCAGCGCCCACGGACAGTTAGGTACTGAAGCTTTCTTT.

The rearrangement joins TRBV15 to TRBJ2-1; 8 nucleotides agree with TRBD2. This CDR3 has 16 residues. V was clipped by 1 base and J by 9 bases; unmatched bases: 11. The germline CDR1 and CDR2 sequences are LNHNV and YYDKDF (reference sequence). The CDR3 protein is CATSRGAGGGFIEQFF. The DNA of the CDR3 is TGTGCCACCAGCAGAGGGGCCGGGGGGGGGTTTATTGAGCAGTTCTTC.

V is TRBV10-3 and J is TRBJ1-5; 7 bases line up with TRBD1. Germline V gives CDR1 ENHRY, CDR2 SYGVKD. This CDR3 has 14 amino acids. Trimming cost V 10 bases and J 4 bases; bases outside gene matches: 10. The CDR3 region has the DNA TGTGCCACCTCGACAGGGAGTCGAAATCAGCCCCAGCATTTT. Encoded protein: CATSTGSRNQPQHF.

The CDR3 is CASSLGLAALIEQFF. The DNA of the CDR3 is TGTGCCAGCAGCCTGGGACTAGCGGCCCTTATCGAGCAGTTCTTC. The V and J genes are TRBV5-6 and TRBJ2-1, with 11 bases matching TRBD2. CDR1 is SGHDT and CDR2 is YYEEEE in the germline V gene. The CDR3 consists of 15 residues. J was trimmed by 10 bases and V by 4 bases; bases with no gene match: 10.

The chain carries TRBV6-5 and TRBJ2-7; 10 bases are a match to TRBD2. Germline V gene data show CDR1 as MNHEY and CDR2 as SVGAGI. The CDR3 is 15 amino acids. V lost 5 bases, J lost 2 bases, and 6 bases stayed unmatched. The CDR3: CASSHWTSGTYEQYF. In DNA form, the CDR3 reads TGTGCCAGCAGTCATTGGACTAGCGGAACCTACGAGCAGTACTTC.

This clone was seen only a few times. This chain links TRBV20-1 with TRBJ2-7; tentatively, D is TRBD1 (6 bases). Looked up from germline, CDR1 is DFQATT and CDR2 is SNEGSKA (reference sequence). V lost 4 bases and J 7 bases, leaving 11 bases between the germline ends. The CDR3 contains 11 residues. CDR3 bases: TGCAGTGCTACAGGGGTAAGAGAGCAGTACTTC. Translated: CSATGVREQYF.

CDR3 nucleotide sequence: TGTGCCAGCTCACCACCGGCAGGTACTAATGAAAAACTGTTTTTT. Protein sequence: CASSPPAGTNEKLFF. The chain recombines TRBV18 with TRBJ1-4; no firm D call. Trimming took 0 bases from V and 2 from J, leaving 7 bases between them. CDR3 length equals 15 residues. Germline assignment: CDR1 KGHSH and CDR2 LQKENI. The variable domain in full, with the rest retrieved from reference TRBV18 and TRBJ1-4, is NAGVMQNPRHLVRRRGQEARLRCSPMKGHSHVYWYRQLPEEGLKFMVYLQKENIIDESGMPKERFSAEFPKEGPSILRIQQVVRGDSAAYFCASSPPAGTNEKLFFGSGTQLSVL.

The chain couples TRBV5-1 to TRBJ1-1; tentative D call: TRBD1 (6 bases). This CDR3 comprises 14 residues. The V and J ends lost 1 base and 2 bases respectively, with 9 bases between them. Per the germline V gene, CDR1 is SGHRS and CDR2 is YFSETQ. CDR3 in DNA: TGCGCCAGCAGCTTGACAGGGAGAAACACTGAAGCTTTCTTT. Its translation: CASSLTGRNTEAFF. The entire variable domain, with the rest obtained from reference TRBV5-1 and TRBJ1-1, is as follows: KAGVTQTPRYLIKTRGQQVTLSCSPISGHRSVSWYQQTPGQGLQFLFEYFSETQRNKGNFPGRFSGRQFSNSRSEMNVSTLELGDSALYLCASSLTGRNTEAFFGQGTRLTVV.

This chain connects TRBV27 to TRBJ2-1, with 11 bases aligning to TRBD2. CDR1 and CDR2 (germline): MNHEY, SMNVEV (reference sequence). V shed 8 bases, J shed 0 bases, and the junction held 9 bases outside the gene matches. The CDR3 loop spans 17 amino acids. CDR3 nucleotides: TGTGCCAGCGGCTCCCTAGCGGGGGGTAGCTCCTACAATGAGCAGTTCTTC. It translates to CASGSLAGGSSYNEQFF.

The chain is built from TRBV2 and TRBJ1-5; no clear D gene. V was clipped by 4 bases and J by 6 bases, with 16 bases between them. The CDR3 has 15 residues. The V gene's germline CDR1 is SNHLY and CDR2 FYNNEI. The CDR3 nucleotides read TGTGCCAGCAGTGGTTTGAAGAGGGCTTCTCAGCCCCAGCATTTT. Protein product: CASSGLKRASQPQHF.

V gene TRBV28 combines with J gene TRBJ1-1, with D uncertain. Germline lookup yields CDR1 MDHEN and CDR2 SYDVKM. Deletions cut 4 bases from V and 3 bases from J, with 12 bases between. The length of the CDR3 is 14 residues. CDR3 sequence reads: CASSYNSGYTEAFF. The CDR3 DNA follows: TGTGCCAGCAGTTACAACTCCGGGTACACTGAAGCTTTCTTT.

The chain links TRBV6-5 to TRBJ2-3, with 9 nucleotides matching TRBD2. With V trimmed by 5 bases and J by 5 bases, 8 bases remained unmatched. CDR3 length: 15 residues. Germline assignment: CDR1 MNHEY and CDR2 SVGAGI. In DNA, the CDR3 is TGTGCCAGCAGTCGGACTAGCGTGATGGGAGATACGCAGTATTTT. Its translation is CASSRTSVMGDTQYF.

Here the CDR3 DNA reads TGTGCCAGCAGCCACGACCTACTAGTTGAAGCTTTCTTT. Its protein product is CASSHDLLVEAFF. V usage is TRBV5-4 and J usage is TRBJ1-1; D call uncertain. The V end lost 4 bases, the J end lost 7 bases, and 14 bases lay between the germline ends. Germline loops: CDR1 SGHNT, CDR2 YYREEE (reference sequence). The CDR3 is made up of 13 amino acids.

A few counts support this clone. The V call is TRBV4-3, the J call TRBJ1-5; weak D call: TRBD1 (5 bases). With 1 base removed from V and 6 bases from J, the gap between germline ends came to 13 bases. In germline, CDR1 is LGHNA, CDR2 YSLEER. The CDR3 extends over 15 amino acids. Here the CDR3 DNA reads TGCGCCAGCAGCCAAGCGGCGGGGGTTAGTCAGCCCCAGCATTTT. It is translated as CASSQAAGVSQPQHF.

The CDR3 protein is CASSLAGGLNEQYF. The DNA for the CDR3 is TGTGCCAGCAGTTTAGCGGGAGGGCTCAACGAGCAGTACTTC. The V and J genes are TRBV28 and TRBJ2-7; 9 positions agree with TRBD2. With V trimmed by 2 bases and J by 5 bases, 4 bases remained unmatched. The V gene's germline CDR1 is MDHEN and CDR2 SYDVKM. The CDR3 has 14 residues.

CDR3 sequence reads: CASNSRDTSYEQYF. DNA for the CDR3: TGTGCCAGCAACTCACGGGACACCTCCTACGAGCAGTACTTC. The J gene is TRBJ2-5, the V gene TRBV2; D is possibly TRBD1 (6 bases). The J call may be wrong; the DNA end is better matched by TRBJ2-7. Looked up from germline, CDR1 is SNHLY and CDR2 is FYNNEI. The CDR3 is 14 amino acids.

The CDR3 DNA reads TGTGCCAGTGGGCATCGACAGGATTCGTCTCAGCCCCAGCATTTT. Amino acid sequence: CASGHRQDSSQPQHF. V usage is TRBV19 and J usage is TRBJ1-5; maybe TRBD1 (6 bases). This CDR3 has 15 amino acids. V was cut by 8 bases and J by 6 bases, with 20 bases left in between. Germline V lookup: CDR1 LNHDA, CDR2 SQIVND (reference sequence).

The rearrangement uses TRBV10-3 and TRBJ1-2; the match to TRBD1 covers 8 bases. The J segment lost 3 bases and the V segment lost 6 bases, leaving 9 bases of the junction unmatched. The CDR3 runs 15 residues. The germline V gene has CDR1 ENHRY and CDR2 SYGVKD. The CDR3 loop is CAIRIKPGQDYGYTF. DNA for the CDR3: TGTGCCATCAGAATCAAACCGGGACAGGACTATGGCTACACCTTC.

This clone was observed a few times. The chain recombines TRBV4-1 with TRBJ2-3; 7 nucleotides agree with TRBD2. Trimming took 0 bases from V and 4 from J; bases not matched to a gene: 4. Germline V CDR1 and CDR2: MGHRA, YSYEKL. This CDR3 spans 15 amino acids. The CDR3 DNA follows: TGCGCCAGCAGCCAAGATCCGCTAGCGGCAGATACGCAGTATTTT. It translates to CASSQDPLAADTQYF.

The chain carries TRBV19 and TRBJ2-7; D is ambiguous. There are 14 residues in the CDR3. Trimming shortened V by 7 bases and J by 0 bases, and 13 bases separated the two germline ends. Germline V lookup: CDR1 LNHDA, CDR2 SQIVND (reference sequence). The CDR3 spells CASTQTASSYEQYF. The CDR3 bases are TGTGCCAGTACCCAGACTGCAAGCTCCTACGAGCAGTACTTC.

Concerning this clone: In the same sample, other DNA sequences code for this CDR3. The V gene is TRBV7-9, the J gene TRBJ2-1; 7 nucleotides match TRBD1. Germline CDR1 is SEHNR and CDR2 is FQNEAQ (reference sequence). CDR3 length: 16 amino acids. Trimming took 2 bases from V and 4 from J; bases not matched to a gene: 8. The CDR3 protein is CASSLLSGTAYNEQFF. DNA of the CDR3: TGTGCCAGCAGCTTATTGTCCGGGACAGCATACAATGAGCAGTTCTTC.

This chain uses TRBV4-1 with TRBJ2-3, with 9 bases that match TRBD2. Per the germline V gene, CDR1 is MGHRA and CDR2 is YSYEKL. This CDR3 spans 16 amino acids. Germline trimming cut 2 bases from V and 0 bases from J; bases unmatched to any gene: 3. The CDR3 here is CASSQSGGTSTDTQYF. In nucleotides, the CDR3 is TGCGCCAGCAGCCAAAGCGGGGGGACCAGCACAGATACGCAGTATTTT.

This clone was picked up a small number of times. The chain has TRBV7-2 and TRBJ2-3; D may be TRBD2 (6 bases). V dropped 4 bases and J dropped 1 base, with 21 bases sitting between them. The germline gives CDR1 SGHTA, CDR2 FQGNSA. The CDR3 has 18 residues. CDR3: CASSSPAGRRPGTDTQYF. The CDR3 DNA is TGTGCCAGCAGCTCACCCGCTGGGAGGCGCCCCGGCACAGATACGCAGTATTTT.